A single sample is the source of the 12 T cell receptor beta chains below, sequenced in a study of Graves' ophthalmopathy and Graves' hyperthyroidism. RNA served as the template for amplifying TCR beta CDR3 regions. HTBI primers were used in a first-round RT-PCR, which preceded a second-round multiplex PCR. TCRdb processed the multiplex PCR reads anew with MiXCR; each CDR3 protein has one entry. This table has about 600,000 distinct CDR3 sequences, 35% to 40% appearing once. The sequenced sample was peripheral blood or thyroid tissue (not recorded which). The receptors derive from an adult man with Graves' hyperthyroidism.

The V gene is TRBV20-1, the J gene TRBJ1-4; D uncertain. V was trimmed by 5 bases and J by 8 bases, leaving 15 bases between them. Germline CDR1 is DFQATT and CDR2 is SNEGSKA (reference sequence). This CDR3 is 13 amino acids long. In DNA, the CDR3 is TGCAGTGCTGGAGCGGAAGCTTCGGAAAAACTGTTTTTT. Its translation: CSAGAEASEKLFF.

This clonotype was counted ten times or more. This chain uses TRBV29-1 with TRBJ1-2, with D possibly matching TRBD1 (5 bases). The CDR3 contains 15 residues. Germline lookup yields CDR1 SQVTM and CDR2 ANQGSEA. Trimming stripped 0 bases from V and 6 bases from J, with 17 bases between. The CDR3 nucleotides read TGCAGCGTTGAAGATATACAGGCTGAAACTGATGGCTACACCTTC. Its protein product is CSVEDIQAETDGYTF.

This clonotype was seen ten or more times. This sequence joins TRBV29-1 and TRBJ1-1; D is uncertain. CDR1 and CDR2 (germline): SQVTM, ANQGSEA. The CDR3 loop spans 15 amino acids. Trimming took 5 bases from V and 1 from J, leaving 17 bases between them. CDR3 nucleotide sequence: TGCAGCGTTTTTGGCCTGTGGGGTAGGAACACTGAAGCTTTCTTT. Translating it yields CSVFGLWGRNTEAFF. The variable domain in full, with the rest retrieved from reference TRBV29-1 and TRBJ1-1, is SAVISQKPSRDICQRGTSLTIQCQVDSQVTMMFWYRQQPGQSLTLIATANQGSEATYESGFVIDKFPISRPNLTFSTLTVSNMSPEDSSIYLCSVFGLWGRNTEAFFGQGTRLTVV.

In its sample, this clonotype was seen many times. This chain joins TRBV19 and TRBJ1-1, with D uncertain. V was shortened by 5 bases and J by 0 bases, with 16 bases between the two germline ends. Germline CDR1 is LNHDA and CDR2 is SQIVND (reference sequence). The CDR3 contains 16 residues. Written as DNA, the CDR3 is TGTGCCAGTAGTTGGTCAGGTGTCGATCTGAACACTGAAGCTTTCTTT. This encodes CASSWSGVDLNTEAFF.

This clonotype was counted at least ten times. J is TRBJ2-7 and V is TRBV20-1, with a weak D call TRBD1 (6 bases). Germline CDR1 is DFQATT and CDR2 is SNEGSKA (reference sequence). V was pared by 0 bases and J by 5 bases, with 11 bases between. The CDR3 runs 13 residues. For the CDR3, the DNA is TGCAGTGCTAGAGATGGCAGGGGCCACGAGCAGTACTTC. Translating gives CSARDGRGHEQYF.

The chain employs TRBV7-8 and TRBJ2-7; TRBD2 matches at 12 bases. The CDR3 runs 17 residues. From germline, CDR1 is SGHVS and CDR2 FQNEAQ. The V segment lost 5 bases and the J segment 7 bases; nucleotides outside the gene matches: 15. The CDR3: CASSTRVLAGGPDEQYF. The CDR3 DNA reads as TGTGCCAGCAGCACGCGCGTACTAGCGGGAGGACCCGATGAGCAGTACTTC.

DNA for the CDR3: TGTGCCATCAGTGAATCTAGCGGGGGGGCCTACGAGCAGTACTTC. Translating gives CAISESSGGAYEQYF. The chain combines TRBV10-3 with TRBJ2-7; 12 bases fit TRBD2. V was clipped by 3 bases and J by 2 bases; unmatched bases: 2. Germline CDR1 reads ENHRY; CDR2 reads SYGVKD. The length of the CDR3 is 15 residues.

With respect to this clonotype: Relative to the germline gene, one junction end is altered; a read error may explain this. This CDR3 reads CASSLAGNQPQRF. CDR3 nucleotide sequence: TGTGCCAGCAGCCTTGCAGGGAATCAGCCCCAGCGTTTT. The chain combines TRBV13 with TRBJ1-5; D perhaps matches TRBD1 (5 bases). CDR1 is PRHDT, CDR2 FYEKMQ, per germline (reference sequence). This CDR3 comprises 13 residues.

The genes are TRBV5-1 and TRBJ1-1, with TRBD1 matching over 8 bases. V gave up 0 bases and J gave up 4 bases; unmatched junction bases: 5. The germline V gene has CDR1 SGHRS and CDR2 YFSETQ. This CDR3 comprises 15 residues. The CDR3 here is CASSLGTGQVTEAFF. CDR3 nucleotide sequence: TGCGCCAGCAGCTTGGGGACAGGGCAGGTCACTGAAGCTTTCTTT.

This clonotype was seen at least ten times. The rearrangement joins TRBV7-8 to TRBJ1-1, with D perhaps matching TRBD1 (6 bases). The CDR3 spans 18 residues. The V gene's germline CDR1 is SGHVS and CDR2 FQNEAQ. V gave up 3 bases and J gave up 0 bases, with 20 bases separating them. As DNA, the CDR3 is TGTGCCAGCAGCTTGATGACCCCGGGACATCTTATGAACACTGAAGCTTTCTTT. Translated: CASSLMTPGHLMNTEAFF. Looking up the rest from reference TRBV7-8 and TRBJ1-1 gives the full variable domain: GAGVSQSPRYKVAKRGQDVALRCDPISGHVSLFWYQQALGQGPEFLTYFQNEAQLDKSGLPSDRFFAERPEGSVSTLKIQRTQQEDSAVYLCASSLMTPGHLMNTEAFFGQGTRLTVV.

This clonotype was counted at least ten times. The chain couples TRBV29-1 to TRBJ2-2; D remains unclear. V lost 4 bases, J lost 3 bases, and 6 bases lay in between. The CDR3 totals 12 residues. Germline V gene lookup returns CDR1 SQVTM and CDR2 ANQGSEA. CDR3 residues: CSVALDTGELFF. The CDR3 nucleotides read TGCAGCGTTGCGCTAGACACCGGGGAGCTGTTTTTT.

On this clonotype itself: The conserved phenylalanine or tryptophan normally closing the CDR3 is absent here, so this likely arose from a read error. It is unclear where the CDR3 begins or ends on the DNA, so no DNA is shown, and the CDR3 is as TCRdb lists it. The chain has TRBV5-1 and TRBJ2-6; TRBD1 is the table's D call, not checked against the DNA. The CDR3 numbers 18 amino acids, ends counted. Germline V lookup: CDR1 SGHRS, CDR2 YFSETQ. CDR3 region: CASSGGALDSSGANVLVL.